This T cell receptor beta chain was captured by sequencing in a study of T cells in Graves' hyperthyroidism and ophthalmopathy. Study findings and constraints: Peripheral blood also featured most of the thyroid clonotypes expanded above 0.001.

This clonotype was seen ten or more times. Antigen unknown. There were TCR beta CDR3 regions amplified from RNA transcripts. A set of HTBI primers served as the primers for a first-round RT-PCR of the TCR CDR3. TCRdb analysed the multiplex PCR reads with MiXCR anew, one entry per CDR3 protein. The sample carries about 380,000 distinct CDR3 sequences, about 14% recorded once. Patients aged 18 to 65 had newly diagnosed hyperthyroidism that had lasted under 2 months. At first hyperthyroidism diagnosis, before any ophthalmopathy symptoms, the blood sample was collected. CDR3 size: 16 residues. Germline V gene lookup returns CDR1 DFQATT and CDR2 SNEGSKA (reference sequence). V was shortened by 0 bases and J by 0 bases, with 9 bases between the two germline ends.

The chain combines TRBV20-1 with TRBJ2-6; the D is unclear. The clonotype comes from a man aged 25 to 40 with Graves' hyperthyroidism that later progressed to Graves' ophthalmopathy. Sequenced material: blood. The DNA for the CDR3 is TGCAGTGCTAGAGATCCCAGAGCCTCTGGGGCCAACGTCCTGACTTTC. Its translation: CSARDPRASGANVLTF.